Sequencing of this T cell receptor beta chain was carried out in a study of OX40 agonist ivuxolimab in advanced cancers. Study-wide points: Expanded clones were, on average, more numerous in CD8+ T cells than in CD4+.

Some clones are missing from TCRdb's copy, which holds only in-frame ones; the method was immunoSEQ multiplex PCR. The sample comprises 60,000 to 90,000 clones, about 87% of which are singletons, and approximately 0.98% rests with the top ten. The investigators sampled blood at baseline, at cycle 4 day 1, and at cycle 7 day 1. The CDR3 extends over 15 amino acids. The V end lost 6 bases, the J end lost 3 bases, and 18 bases lay between the germline ends. CDR1 LNHDA and CDR2 SQIVND come from the germline V gene (reference sequence). Points on this clone: The antigen is not known.

The chain employs TRBV19 and TRBJ2-7; D unresolved. The clonotype was recovered from an adult with an advanced solid tumor such as melanoma, head and neck, liver or kidney cancer. This specimen was CD4+ or CD8+ T cells sorted from blood, taken in a trial of the OX40 agonist ivuxolimab. The CDR3 DNA sequence: TGTGCCAGTAGCAAGTGGAGCAACACGCGCTACGAGCAGTACTTC. Translating gives CASSKWSNTRYEQYF.